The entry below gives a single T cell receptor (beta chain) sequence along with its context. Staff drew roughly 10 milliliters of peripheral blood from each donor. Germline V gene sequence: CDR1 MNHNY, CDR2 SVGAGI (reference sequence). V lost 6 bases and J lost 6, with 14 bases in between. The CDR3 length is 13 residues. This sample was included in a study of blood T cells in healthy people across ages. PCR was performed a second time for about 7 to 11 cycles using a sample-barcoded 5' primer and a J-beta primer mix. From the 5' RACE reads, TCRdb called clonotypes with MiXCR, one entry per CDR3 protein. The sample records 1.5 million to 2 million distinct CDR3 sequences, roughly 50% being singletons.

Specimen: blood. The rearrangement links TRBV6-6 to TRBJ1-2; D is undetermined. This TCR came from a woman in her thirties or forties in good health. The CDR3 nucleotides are TGTGCCAGCAGATTCGGCCCTACGAATGGCTACACCTTC. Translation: CASRFGPTNGYTF.